This T cell receptor (beta chain) is from a study of T cell repertoires in aging, cancer and after chemotherapy. Multiplex touch-down PCR with TRB-A/B primers amplified rearranged V-D-J TRB sequences. MiXCR, run by TCRdb on the multiplex PCR reads, gives a single entry per CDR3 protein. The repertoire holds more than 10,000 distinct CDR3 sequences, around 20% seen once, with 5.7% in the top ten. This clonotype was observed a handful of times. Trimming removed 6 bases from V and 7 bases from J; junction bases left unmatched: 6. The CDR3 totals 14 residues. From germline, CDR1 is ENHRY and CDR2 SYGVKD. The template was genomic DNA from peripheral blood, not RNA.

Sequencing was carried out using blood. This TCR came from a human donor in good health. J is TRBJ2-2 and V is TRBV10-3; the match to TRBD1 covers 9 bases. CDR3 sequence (DNA): TGTGCCATCAGACGACAGGGGGAGGTCGGGGAGCTGTTTTTT. Its translation: CAIRRQGEVGELFF.